A single sample is the source of the 3 T cell receptor beta chains below, sequenced in a study of Ad26.COV2.S vaccination and SARS-CoV-2 variants. Documented treatment: about 20 received Ad26.COV2.S at low or high dose, single or two shots; a few received placebo; per-sample allocation not given. Samples were taken on day 63 after the first vaccine or placebo injection. Generated by immunoSEQ multiplex PCR, the TCRdb table keeps only in-frame clones and is missing some. The sample yields 300,000 to 350,000 clones, about 88% seen once. The sequences come from peripheral blood, collected in a trial of Ad26.COV2.S vaccine versus placebo. These receptors were collected from a person aged 18-65 years who received the Ad26.COV2.S COVID-19 vaccine or a placebo.

This clone was observed a single time. V is TRBV27 and J is TRBJ2-2; TRBD2 matches 8 bases. V was clipped by 1 base and J by 3 bases; unmatched bases: 4. The CDR3 runs 16 residues. The V gene's germline CDR1 is MNHEY and CDR2 SMNVEV (reference sequence). The CDR3, as DNA: TGTGCCAGCAGTTTATTTGCGGGGGGTGACACCGGGGAGCTGTTTTTT. This codes for CASSLFAGGDTGELFF.

The chain employs TRBV6-5 and TRBJ2-5; the D is unclear. The CDR3 spans 13 residues. Germline assignment: CDR1 MNHEY and CDR2 SVGAGI. V shed 7 bases and J shed 5 bases, with 14 bases lying between them. CDR3 DNA sequence: TGTGCCAGCATGAAAAACCAGGTGGAGACCCAGTACTTC. Residues: CASMKNQVETQYF.

CDR3 sequence (DNA): TGTGCCAGCAGAAAGCGGGAGGGGTACAATGAGCAGTTCTTC. This encodes CASRKREGYNEQFF. The chain is built from TRBV28 and TRBJ2-1, with 10 positions matching TRBD2. Losses at the gene ends were 6 bases for V and 4 bases for J; bases not matched to a gene: 3. The V gene's germline CDR1 is MDHEN and CDR2 SYDVKM. This CDR3 region has 14 residues.